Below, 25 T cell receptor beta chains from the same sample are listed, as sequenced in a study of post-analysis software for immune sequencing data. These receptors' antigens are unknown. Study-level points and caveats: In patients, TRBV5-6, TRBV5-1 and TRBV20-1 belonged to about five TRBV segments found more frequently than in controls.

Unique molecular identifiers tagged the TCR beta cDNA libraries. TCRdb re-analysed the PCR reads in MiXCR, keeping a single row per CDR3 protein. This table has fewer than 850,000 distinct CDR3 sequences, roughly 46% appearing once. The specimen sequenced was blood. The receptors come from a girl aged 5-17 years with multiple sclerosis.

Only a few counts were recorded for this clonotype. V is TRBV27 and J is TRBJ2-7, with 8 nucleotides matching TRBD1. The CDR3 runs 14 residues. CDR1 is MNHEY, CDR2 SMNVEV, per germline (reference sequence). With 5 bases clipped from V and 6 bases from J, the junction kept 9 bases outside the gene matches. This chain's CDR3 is CASSLGQGWSEQYF. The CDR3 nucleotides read TGTGCCAGCAGTCTTGGACAGGGTTGGTCCGAGCAGTACTTC.

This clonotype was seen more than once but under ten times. The CDR3 loop reads CASQPSSGQLRGYTF. DNA of the CDR3: TGTGCCAGTCAACCATCGTCCGGACAGTTGCGAGGCTACACCTTC. This chain links TRBV28 with TRBJ1-2; the D gene is possibly TRBD1 (6 bases). The ends were cut back, 9 bases at V and 8 bases at J, with 25 bases in the middle. This CDR3 has 15 residues. CDR1 MDHEN and CDR2 SYDVKM come from the germline V gene.

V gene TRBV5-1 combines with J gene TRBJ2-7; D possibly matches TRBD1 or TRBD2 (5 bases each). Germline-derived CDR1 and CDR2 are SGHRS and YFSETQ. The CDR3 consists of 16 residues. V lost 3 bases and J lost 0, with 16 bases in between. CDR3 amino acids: CASSWDATESSYEQYF. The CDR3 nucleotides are TGCGCCAGCAGCTGGGACGCAACAGAGAGCTCCTACGAGCAGTACTTC.

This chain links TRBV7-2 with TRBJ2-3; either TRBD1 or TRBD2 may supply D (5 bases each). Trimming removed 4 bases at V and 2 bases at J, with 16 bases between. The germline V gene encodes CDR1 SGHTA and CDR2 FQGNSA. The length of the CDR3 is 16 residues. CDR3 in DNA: TGTGCCAGCAGCTCCACCGGGGCTATTCCCACAGATACGCAGTATTTT. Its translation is CASSSTGAIPTDTQYF.

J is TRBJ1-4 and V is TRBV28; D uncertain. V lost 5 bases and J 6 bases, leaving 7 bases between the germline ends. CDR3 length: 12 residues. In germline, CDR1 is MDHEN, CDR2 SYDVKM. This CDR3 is CASSHSDEKLFF. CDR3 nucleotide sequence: TGTGCCAGCAGTCATTCAGATGAAAAACTGTTTTTT. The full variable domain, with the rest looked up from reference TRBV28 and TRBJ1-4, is DVKVTQSSRYLVKRTGEKVFLECVQDMDHENMFWYRQDPGLGLRLIYFSYDVKMKEKGDIPEGYSVSREKKERFSLILESASTNQTSMYLCASSHSDEKLFFGSGTQLSVL.

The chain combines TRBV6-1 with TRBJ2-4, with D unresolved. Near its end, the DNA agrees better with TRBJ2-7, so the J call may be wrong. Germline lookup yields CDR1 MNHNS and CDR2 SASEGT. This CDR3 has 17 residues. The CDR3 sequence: CASSEATRQLASYEQYF. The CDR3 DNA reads TGTGCCAGCAGTGAAGCGACCCGACAATTGGCCTCCTACGAGCAGTACTTC.

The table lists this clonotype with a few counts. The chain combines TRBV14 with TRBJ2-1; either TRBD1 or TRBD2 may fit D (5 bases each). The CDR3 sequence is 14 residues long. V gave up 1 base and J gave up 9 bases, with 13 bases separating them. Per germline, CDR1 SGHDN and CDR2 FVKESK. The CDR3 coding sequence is TGTGCCAGCAGCCAAGCGGGACCGTGGGGTGAGCAGTTCTTC. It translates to CASSQAGPWGEQFF.

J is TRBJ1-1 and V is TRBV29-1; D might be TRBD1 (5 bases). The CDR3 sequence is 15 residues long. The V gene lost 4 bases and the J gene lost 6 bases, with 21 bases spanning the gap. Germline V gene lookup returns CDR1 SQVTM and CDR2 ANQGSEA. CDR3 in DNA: TGCAGCGTTGCCCCCGGCGGGCAGGGCTCCTCTGAAGCTTTCTTT. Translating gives CSVAPGGQGSSEAFF.

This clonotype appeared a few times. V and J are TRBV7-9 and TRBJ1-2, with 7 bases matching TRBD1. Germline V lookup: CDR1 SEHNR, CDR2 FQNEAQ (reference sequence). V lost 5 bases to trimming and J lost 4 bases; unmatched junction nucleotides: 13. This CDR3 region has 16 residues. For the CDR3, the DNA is TGTGCCAGCAGCCCCTCACGGGACAGATTCCCCTATGGCTACACCTTC. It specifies CASSPSRDRFPYGYTF.

The CDR3 here is CASSPGDRDYEQYF. The CDR3 DNA reads TGTGCCAGCAGCCCCGGGGACAGGGATTACGAGCAGTACTTC. J is TRBJ2-4 and V is TRBV7-2, with TRBD1 matching 9 bases. With the DNA end fitting TRBJ2-7 better, the J assignment may be wrong. The CDR3 runs to 14 residues. The germline V gene has CDR1 SGHTA and CDR2 FQGNSA.

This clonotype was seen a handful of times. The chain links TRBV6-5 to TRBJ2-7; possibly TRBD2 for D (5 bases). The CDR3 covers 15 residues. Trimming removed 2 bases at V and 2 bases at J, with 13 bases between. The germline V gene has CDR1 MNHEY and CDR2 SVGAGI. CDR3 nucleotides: TGTGCCAGCAGTTACGGCGGGTCGGTGGCCTACGAGCAGTACTTC. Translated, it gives CASSYGGSVAYEQYF.

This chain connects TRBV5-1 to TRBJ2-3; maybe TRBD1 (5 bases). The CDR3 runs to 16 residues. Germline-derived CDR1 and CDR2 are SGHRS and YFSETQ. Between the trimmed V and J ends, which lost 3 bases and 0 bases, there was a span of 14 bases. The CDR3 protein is CASSSQQATSTDTQYF. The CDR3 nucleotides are TGCGCCAGCAGCTCCCAACAGGCCACTAGCACAGATACGCAGTATTTT.

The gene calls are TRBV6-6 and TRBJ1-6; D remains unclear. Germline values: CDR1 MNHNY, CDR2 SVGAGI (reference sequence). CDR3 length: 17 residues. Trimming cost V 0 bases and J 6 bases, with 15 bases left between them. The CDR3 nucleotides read TGTGCCAGCAGTTACTCAGGCCCAGCCGTAGCTAATTCACCCCTCCACTTT. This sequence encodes CASSYSGPAVANSPLHF.

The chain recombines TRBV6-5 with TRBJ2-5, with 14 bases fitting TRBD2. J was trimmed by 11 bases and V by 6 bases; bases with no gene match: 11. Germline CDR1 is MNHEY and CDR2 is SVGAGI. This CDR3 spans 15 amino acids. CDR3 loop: CASRGTSGRWNEQYF. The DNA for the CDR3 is TGTGCCAGCAGAGGGACTAGCGGGAGATGGAATGAGCAGTACTTC.

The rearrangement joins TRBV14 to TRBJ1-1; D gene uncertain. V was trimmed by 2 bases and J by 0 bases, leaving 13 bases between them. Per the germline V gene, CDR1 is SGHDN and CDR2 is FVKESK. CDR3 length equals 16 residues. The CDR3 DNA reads TGTGCCAGCAGCCAATGGTCGACTGAAATGAACACTGAAGCTTTCTTT. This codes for CASSQWSTEMNTEAFF.

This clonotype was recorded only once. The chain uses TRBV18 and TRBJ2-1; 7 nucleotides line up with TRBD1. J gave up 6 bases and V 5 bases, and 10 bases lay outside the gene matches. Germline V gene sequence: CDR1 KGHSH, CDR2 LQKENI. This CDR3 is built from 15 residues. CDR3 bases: TGTGCCAGCTCAACAGACAGGGCCCCTCCCAATGAGCAGTTCTTC. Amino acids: CASSTDRAPPNEQFF.

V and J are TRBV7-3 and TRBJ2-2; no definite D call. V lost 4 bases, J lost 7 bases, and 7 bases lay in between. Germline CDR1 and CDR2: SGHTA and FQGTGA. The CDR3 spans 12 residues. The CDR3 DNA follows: TGTGCCAGCAGCTCGATAAACGGGGAGCTGTTTTTT. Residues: CASSSINGELFF.

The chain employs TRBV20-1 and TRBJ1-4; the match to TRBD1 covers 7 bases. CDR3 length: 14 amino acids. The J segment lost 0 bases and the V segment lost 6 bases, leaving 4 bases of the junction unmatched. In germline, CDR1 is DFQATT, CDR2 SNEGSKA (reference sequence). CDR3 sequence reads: CSAATGATNEKLFF. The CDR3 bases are TGCAGTGCAGCAACAGGGGCAACTAATGAAAAACTGTTTTTT.

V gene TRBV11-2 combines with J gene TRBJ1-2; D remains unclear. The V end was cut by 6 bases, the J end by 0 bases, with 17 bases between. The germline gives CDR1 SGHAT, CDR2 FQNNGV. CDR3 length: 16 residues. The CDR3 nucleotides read TGTGCCAGCAGTCGCCCCGGTTCCGTTTCTAACTATGGCTACACCTTC. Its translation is CASSRPGSVSNYGYTF.

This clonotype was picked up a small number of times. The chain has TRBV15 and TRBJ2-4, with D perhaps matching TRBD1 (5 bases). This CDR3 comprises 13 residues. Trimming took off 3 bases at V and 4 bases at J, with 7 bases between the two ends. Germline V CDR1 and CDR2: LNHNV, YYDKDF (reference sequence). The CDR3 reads CATSRTAKNIQYF. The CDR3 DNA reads TGTGCCACCAGCAGGACAGCTAAAAACATTCAGTACTTC. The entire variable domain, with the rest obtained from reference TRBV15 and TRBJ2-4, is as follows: DAMVIQNPRYQVTQFGKPVTLSCSQTLNHNVMYWYQQKSSQAPKLLFHYYDKDFNNEADTPDNFQSRRPNTSFCFLDIRSPGLGDTAMYLCATSRTAKNIQYFGAGTRLSVL.

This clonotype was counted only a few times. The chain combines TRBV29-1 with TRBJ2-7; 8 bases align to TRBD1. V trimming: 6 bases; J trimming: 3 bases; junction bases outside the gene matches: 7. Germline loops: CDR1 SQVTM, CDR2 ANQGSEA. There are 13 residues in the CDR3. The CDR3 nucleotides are TGCAGCGTGGGGATTACAGGGGGCTACGAGCAGTACTTC. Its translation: CSVGITGGYEQYF.

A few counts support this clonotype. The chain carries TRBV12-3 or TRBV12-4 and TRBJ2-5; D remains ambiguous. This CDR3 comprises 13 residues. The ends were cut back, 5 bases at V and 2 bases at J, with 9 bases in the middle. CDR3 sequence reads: CASSPWVQETQYF. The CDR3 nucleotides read TGTGCCAGCAGTCCCTGGGTACAAGAGACCCAGTACTTC.

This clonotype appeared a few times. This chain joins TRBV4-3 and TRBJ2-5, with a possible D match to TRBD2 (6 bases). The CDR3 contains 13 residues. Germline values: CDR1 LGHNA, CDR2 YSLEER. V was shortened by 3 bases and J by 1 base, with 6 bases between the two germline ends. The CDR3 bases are TGCGCCAGCAGCCAGACTAGCCAAGAGACCCAGTACTTC. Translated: CASSQTSQETQYF.

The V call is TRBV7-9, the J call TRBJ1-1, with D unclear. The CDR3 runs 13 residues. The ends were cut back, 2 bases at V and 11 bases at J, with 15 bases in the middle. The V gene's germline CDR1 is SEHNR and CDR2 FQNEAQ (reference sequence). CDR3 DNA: TGTGCCAGCAGCTTACCGGCGGCCCTAGGCGCTTTCTTT. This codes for CASSLPAALGAFF.

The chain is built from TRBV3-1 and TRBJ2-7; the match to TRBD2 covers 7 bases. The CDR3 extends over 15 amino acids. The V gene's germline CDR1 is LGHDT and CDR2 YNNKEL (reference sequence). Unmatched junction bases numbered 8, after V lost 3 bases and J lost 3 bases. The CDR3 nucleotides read TGTGCCAGCAGCCATGAGGCTAGCGGCGTCTACGAGCAGTACTTC. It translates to CASSHEASGVYEQYF.